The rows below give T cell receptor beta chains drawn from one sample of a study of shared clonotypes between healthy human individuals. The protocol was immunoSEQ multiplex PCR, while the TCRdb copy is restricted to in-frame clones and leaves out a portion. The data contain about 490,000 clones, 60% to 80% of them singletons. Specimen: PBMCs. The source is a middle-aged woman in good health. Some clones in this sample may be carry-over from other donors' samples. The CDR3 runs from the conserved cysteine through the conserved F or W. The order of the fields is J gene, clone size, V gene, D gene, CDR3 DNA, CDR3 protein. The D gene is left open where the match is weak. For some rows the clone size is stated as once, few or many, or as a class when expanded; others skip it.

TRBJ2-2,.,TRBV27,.,TGTGCCAGCAGTTTAGAGTTTGGCGGTTGGGGGTACACCGGGGAGCTGTTTTTT,CASSLEFGGWGYTGELFF
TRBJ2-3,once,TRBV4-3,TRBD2,TGCGCCAGCAGCCGAGAGACTAGCGGGGTTAGCACAGATACGCAGTATTTT,CASSRETSGVSTDTQYF
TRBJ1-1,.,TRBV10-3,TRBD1,TGTGCCATCAGTGAGGGACAGGGTGGCACTGAAGCTTTCTTT,CAISEGQGGTEAFF
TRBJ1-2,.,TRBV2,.,TGTGCCACGGTAGGGTCGGTTGGCTATGGCTACACCTTC,CATVGSVGYGYTF
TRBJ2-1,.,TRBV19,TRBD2,TGTGCCAGTAGCGGGGGACTAGCACCTTACAATGAGCAGTTCTTC,CASSGGLAPYNEQFF
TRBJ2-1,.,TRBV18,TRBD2,TGTGCCAGCTCACCAGAGACTAGCGGGATGGGTTTTGAGCAGTTCTTC,CASSPETSGMGFEQFF
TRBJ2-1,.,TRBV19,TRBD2,TGTGCCAGTAGCACTGGACTAGCGGGAGTCGTTGAGCAGTTCTTC,CASSTGLAGVVEQFF
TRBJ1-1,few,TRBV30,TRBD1,TGTGCCTGGAGTGCCCCGGGACAGGGCGGCACTGAAGCTTTCTTT,CAWSAPGQGGTEAFF
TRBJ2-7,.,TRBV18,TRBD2,TGTGCCAGCTCACCACGCCTAGCGGGAGGGACCTACGAGCAGTACTTC,CASSPRLAGGTYEQYF
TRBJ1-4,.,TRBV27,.,TGTGCCAGCAGCCGGGACCCGGCTAATGAAAAACTGTTTTTT,CASSRDPANEKLFF
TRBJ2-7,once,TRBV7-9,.,TGTGCCAGCAGCATCCTCGGACAAGGGCTGGCGTACGAGCAGTACTTC,CASSILGQGLAYEQYF
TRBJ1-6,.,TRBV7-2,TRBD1,TGTGCCAGCAGCCCCAAACAGGGGACGCGGTCACCCCTCCACTTT,CASSPKQGTRSPLHF
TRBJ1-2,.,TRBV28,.,TGTGCCAGCAGCCGAGTCAGGGGCTCCTATGGCTACACCTTC,CASSRVRGSYGYTF